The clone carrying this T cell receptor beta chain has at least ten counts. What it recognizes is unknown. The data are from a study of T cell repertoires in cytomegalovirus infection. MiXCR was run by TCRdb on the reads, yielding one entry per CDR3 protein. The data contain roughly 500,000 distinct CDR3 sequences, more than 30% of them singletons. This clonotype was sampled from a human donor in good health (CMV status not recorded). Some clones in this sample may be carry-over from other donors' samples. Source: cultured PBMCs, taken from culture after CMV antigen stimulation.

The CDR3 nucleotides read TGTGCCAGCAGTCCGCGGGGACGGATTCCCGGGGCTGAAGCTTTCTTT. Translated, it gives CASSPRGRIPGAEAFF. The chain combines TRBV6-1 with TRBJ1-1; TRBD1 is a possible D gene (5 bases). The CDR3 totals 16 residues. Per germline, CDR1 MNHNS and CDR2 SASEGT. V lost 5 bases and J 6 bases, leaving 22 bases between the germline ends.